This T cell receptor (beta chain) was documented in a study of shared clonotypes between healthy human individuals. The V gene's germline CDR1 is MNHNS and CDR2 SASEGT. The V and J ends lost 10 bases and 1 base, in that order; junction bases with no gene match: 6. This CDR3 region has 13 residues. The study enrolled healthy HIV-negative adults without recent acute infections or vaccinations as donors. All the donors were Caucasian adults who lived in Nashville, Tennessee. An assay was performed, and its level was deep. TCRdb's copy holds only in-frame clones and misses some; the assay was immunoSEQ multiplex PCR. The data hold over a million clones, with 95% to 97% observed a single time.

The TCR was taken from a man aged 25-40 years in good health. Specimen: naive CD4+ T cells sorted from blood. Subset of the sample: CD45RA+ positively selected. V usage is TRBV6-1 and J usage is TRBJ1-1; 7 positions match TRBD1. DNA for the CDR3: TGTGCCATCCGAAGACAGGGGAACACTGAAGCTTTCTTT. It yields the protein CAIRRQGNTEAFF.